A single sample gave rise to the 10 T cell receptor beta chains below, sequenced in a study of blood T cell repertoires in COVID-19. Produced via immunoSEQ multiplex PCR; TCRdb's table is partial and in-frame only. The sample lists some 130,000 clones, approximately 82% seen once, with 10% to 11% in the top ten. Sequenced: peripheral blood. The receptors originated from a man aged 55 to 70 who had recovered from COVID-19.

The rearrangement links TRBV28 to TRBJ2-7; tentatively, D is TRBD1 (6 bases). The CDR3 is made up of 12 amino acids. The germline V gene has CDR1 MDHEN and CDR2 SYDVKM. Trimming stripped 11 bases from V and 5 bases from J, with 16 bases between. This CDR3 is CAGSTGPNEQYF. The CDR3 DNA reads TGTGCCGGGAGTACAGGGCCCAACGAGCAGTACTTC.

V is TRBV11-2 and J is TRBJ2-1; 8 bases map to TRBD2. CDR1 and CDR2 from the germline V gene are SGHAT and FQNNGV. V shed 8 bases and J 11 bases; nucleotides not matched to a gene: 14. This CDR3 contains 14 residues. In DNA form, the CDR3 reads TGTGCCAGCCGCGTGATGGGGGCGGGGGGCCAGCAGTTCTTC. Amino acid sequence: CASRVMGAGGQQFF.

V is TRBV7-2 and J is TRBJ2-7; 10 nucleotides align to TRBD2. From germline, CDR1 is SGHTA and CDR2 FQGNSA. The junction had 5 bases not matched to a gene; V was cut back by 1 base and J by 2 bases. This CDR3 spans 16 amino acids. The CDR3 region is CASSLGGTSVTYEQYF. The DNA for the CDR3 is TGTGCCAGCAGCTTAGGGGGGACTAGCGTTACCTACGAGCAGTACTTC.

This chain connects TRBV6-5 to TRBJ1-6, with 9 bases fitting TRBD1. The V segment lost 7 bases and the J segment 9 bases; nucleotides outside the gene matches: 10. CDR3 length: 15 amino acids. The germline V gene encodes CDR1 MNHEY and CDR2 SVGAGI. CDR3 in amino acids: CASNAGTGRFSPLHF. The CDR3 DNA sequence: TGTGCCAGCAACGCCGGGACAGGGAGATTTTCACCCCTCCACTTT.

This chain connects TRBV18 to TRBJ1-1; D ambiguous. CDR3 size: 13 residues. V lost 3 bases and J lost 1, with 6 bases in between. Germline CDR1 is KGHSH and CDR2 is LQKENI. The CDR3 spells CASSPYGNTEAFF. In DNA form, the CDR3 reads TGTGCCAGCTCACCCTATGGGAACACTGAAGCTTTCTTT. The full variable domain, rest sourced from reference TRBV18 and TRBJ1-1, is NAGVMQNPRHLVRRRGQEARLRCSPMKGHSHVYWYRQLPEEGLKFMVYLQKENIIDESGMPKERFSAEFPKEGPSILRIQQVVRGDSAAYFCASSPYGNTEAFFGQGTRLTVV.

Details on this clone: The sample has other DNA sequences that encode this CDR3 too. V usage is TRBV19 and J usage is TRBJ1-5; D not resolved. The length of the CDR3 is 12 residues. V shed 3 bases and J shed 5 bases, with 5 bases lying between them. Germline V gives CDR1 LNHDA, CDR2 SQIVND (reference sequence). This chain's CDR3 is CASSIRDQPQHF. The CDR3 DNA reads TGTGCCAGTAGTATTAGAGATCAGCCCCAGCATTTT.

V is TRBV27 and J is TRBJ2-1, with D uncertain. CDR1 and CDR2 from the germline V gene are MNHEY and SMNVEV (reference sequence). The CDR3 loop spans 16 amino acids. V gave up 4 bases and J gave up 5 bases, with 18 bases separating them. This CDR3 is CASSSTRLARNNEQFF. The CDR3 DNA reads TGTGCCAGCAGTTCCACCCGATTAGCAAGGAACAATGAGCAGTTCTTC.

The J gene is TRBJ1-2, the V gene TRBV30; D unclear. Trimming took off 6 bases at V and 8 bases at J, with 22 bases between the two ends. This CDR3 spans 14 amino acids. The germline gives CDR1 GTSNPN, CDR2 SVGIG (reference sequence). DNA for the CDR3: TGTGCCTGCGCGAGGGTTTCAGGTCTGGGAGGCTACACCTTC. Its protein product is CACARVSGLGGYTF. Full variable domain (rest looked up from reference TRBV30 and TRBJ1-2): SQTIHQWPATLVQPVGSPLSLECTVEGTSNPNLYWYRQAAGRGLQLLFYSVGIGQISSEVPQNLSASRPQDRQFILSSKKLLLSDSGFYLCACARVSGLGGYTFGSGTRLTVV.

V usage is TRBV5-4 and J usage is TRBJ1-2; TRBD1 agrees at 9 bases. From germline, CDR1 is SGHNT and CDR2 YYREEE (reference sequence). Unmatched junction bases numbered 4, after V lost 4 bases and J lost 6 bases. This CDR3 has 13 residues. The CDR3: CASSRTGENGYTF. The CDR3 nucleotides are TGTGCCAGCAGCCGGACAGGGGAGAATGGCTACACCTTC.

CDR3 nucleotide sequence: TGCAGCGTTGACGGTCTAGCGGGGGTTGGCACAGATACGCAGTATTTT. Amino acids: CSVDGLAGVGTDTQYF. J is TRBJ2-3 and V is TRBV29-1; 10 nucleotides match TRBD2. Losses at the gene ends were 3 bases for V and 1 base for J; bases not matched to a gene: 7. CDR3 length equals 16 residues. Germline loops: CDR1 SQVTM, CDR2 ANQGSEA.